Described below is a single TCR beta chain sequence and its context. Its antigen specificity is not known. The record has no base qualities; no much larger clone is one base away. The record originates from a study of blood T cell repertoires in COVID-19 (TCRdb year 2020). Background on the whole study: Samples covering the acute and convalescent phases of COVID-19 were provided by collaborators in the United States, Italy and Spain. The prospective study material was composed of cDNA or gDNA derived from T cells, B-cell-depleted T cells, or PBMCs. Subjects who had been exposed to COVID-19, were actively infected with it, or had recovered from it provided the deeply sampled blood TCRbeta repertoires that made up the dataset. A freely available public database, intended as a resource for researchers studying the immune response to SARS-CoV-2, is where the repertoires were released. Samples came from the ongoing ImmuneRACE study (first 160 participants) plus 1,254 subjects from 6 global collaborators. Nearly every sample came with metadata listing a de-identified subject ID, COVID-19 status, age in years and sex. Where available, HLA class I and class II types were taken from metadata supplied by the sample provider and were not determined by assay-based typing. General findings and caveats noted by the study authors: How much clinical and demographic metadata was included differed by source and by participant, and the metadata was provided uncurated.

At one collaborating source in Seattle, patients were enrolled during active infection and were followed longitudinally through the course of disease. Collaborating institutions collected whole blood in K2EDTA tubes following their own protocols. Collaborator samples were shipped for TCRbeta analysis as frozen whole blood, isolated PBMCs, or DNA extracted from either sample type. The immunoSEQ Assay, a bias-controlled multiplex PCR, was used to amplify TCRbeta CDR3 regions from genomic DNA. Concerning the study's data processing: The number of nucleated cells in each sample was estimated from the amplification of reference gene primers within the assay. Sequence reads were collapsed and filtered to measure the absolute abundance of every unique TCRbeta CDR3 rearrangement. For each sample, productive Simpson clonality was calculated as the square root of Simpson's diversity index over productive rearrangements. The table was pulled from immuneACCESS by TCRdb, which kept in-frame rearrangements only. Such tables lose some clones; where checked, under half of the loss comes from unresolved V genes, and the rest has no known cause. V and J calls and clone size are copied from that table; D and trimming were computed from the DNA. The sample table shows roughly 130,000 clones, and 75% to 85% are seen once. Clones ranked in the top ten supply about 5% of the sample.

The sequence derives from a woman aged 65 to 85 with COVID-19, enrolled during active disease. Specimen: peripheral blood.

The CDR3 sequence is CASSQVKATDSGNTIYF. The DNA sequence is TGTGCCAGCAGCCAAGTTAAGGCGACAGACTCTGGAAACACCATATATTTT. The sequence joins TRBV4-2 to TRBJ1-3, with a weak D call of TRBD1 (5 bases match). CDR1 is given as LGHNA and CDR2 as YNFKEQ, both from the germline V gene. V lost 1 base and J lost 0 bases; the stretch between them is 13 bases long. The CDR3 goes from the cysteine to the phenylalanine over 17 residues. Only CDR3 DNA is held: 51 bases, read in frame from base 1.